The entry below gives a single T cell receptor beta chain sequence along with its context. Its matching antigen is unknown. The CDR3 totals 14 residues. V gave up 0 bases and J gave up 6 bases, with 12 bases separating them. The germline V gene encodes CDR1 LNHDA and CDR2 SQIVND (reference sequence). Genomic DNA was employed as the template in profiling TCR beta VDJ and CDR3. Via MiXCR, TCRdb re-called the reads, giving one row per CDR3 protein. The sample has around 180,000 distinct CDR3 sequences, about three fifths seen once. This specimen belongs to a study of CD8+CD57+ T cells in acquired aplastic anemia. Study in general: Sorted cells (CD4+ and CD8+) yielded DNA amounts that averaged roughly 3.5 ug.

Points from the study as a whole: Simpson's diversity of CD8+ cells was not significantly different in patients compared with controls. A set of about 28 CD8+ CDR3 sequences was shared between patients and controls, and these sequences appeared highly expressed in patients.

The TCR originated in a human donor with severe aplastic anemia or a healthy control (not recorded which). Source material: sorted CD4+, CD8+, or CD8+CD57+ T cells (not recorded which) from PBMCs. The chain links TRBV19 to TRBJ2-7; D unresolved. DNA for the CDR3: TGTGCCAGTAGTATAGAGGTCAGCCGGTCCGAGCAGTACTTC. As protein: CASSIEVSRSEQYF.